This TCR beta chain emerged from a study of T cells in Graves' hyperthyroidism and ophthalmopathy (dated 2019 in TCRdb). For the study in its entirety: Peripheral blood was collected at initial diagnosis, before any treatment. TCR Vbeta CDR3 sequencing of fewer than 150 peripheral blood samples (about 45 ophthalmopathy, 75 to 85 hyperthyroidism and roughly 17 progressor patients) is reported in the paper. For training and testing, the 100 or so patients in the discovery cohort were randomly divided in a 7:3 ratio. To identify TCR V-J signatures that set the groups apart, the researchers used a discovery cohort of 100 patients, made up of roughly 45 with Graves' ophthalmopathy and some 56 with stable Graves' hyperthyroidism. In roughly six Graves' hyperthyroidism patients, the study also compared T-cell repertoires from thyroid tissue with T-cell repertoires from blood. An independent validation cohort of under 20 hyperthyroidism patients and about 15 patients who later progressed to ophthalmopathy tested prospective prediction of ophthalmopathy. Following sampling, methimazole starting at 30 mg daily was given to hyperthyroidism patients, and high-dose intravenous methylprednisolone was given to ophthalmopathy patients.

Many counts were recorded for this clonotype. Its antigen has not been determined. A much larger clonotype is one base distant, so this may be a read error. Ophthalmopathy patients had moderately to severely active disease, Clinical Activity Score of at least 3, NOSPECS grade of at least 4, and duration under 3 months. Exclusion was applied to patients with uncontrolled infections, other autoimmune diseases, pregnancy or lactation. Clinical symptoms, serum thyroxine and TRAb, thyroid ultrasound, and orbital computed tomography formed the basis for the diagnoses. PBMCs were separated from 10 ml of fresh peripheral blood using Ficoll-Paque density gradient centrifugation. Total RNA was extracted with Trizol reagent, and quality was checked on an Agilent 2100 Bioanalyzer. TCR beta CDR3 regions were amplified from RNA transcripts. The TCR CDR3 was subjected to a first round of RT-PCR using the HTBI primer set and the Qiagen OneStep RT-PCR kit. Libraries were constructed in a second round of multiplex PCR, after which size selection and purification were carried out. The libraries were sequenced on an Illumina HiSeq2000 using paired-end 100 bp reads. In the authors' own workflow: SOAPnuke was used to process the raw data, removing reads that contained adapters or uncalled bases, had a mean Phred below 15, or lacked an exact match to the constant primer or identifier. COPE v1.2.5 was used to merge high-quality paired reads, and clonotypes were defined as unique nucleotide sequences. MiTCR v1.1 was used to align the clonotypes against IMGT TRBV, TRBD and TRBJ reference segments. Analysis was restricted to V-J combinations with a frequency above 0.0001, which covered 98% to 99.2% of repertoires. A TCS score was defined as the ratio of F50 (clonal expansion) to E x V (chaos), with BLOSUM62-based TCRdist applied between CDR3 peptides within each V-J. Welch's t-statistics and random forest reduced 500 to 550 V-J features to 10 to 15, which were used in a naive Bayes classifier (R e1071). Using fastp at Q25 and MiXCR, TCRdb reprocessed the public reads and kept productive beta chains. Each CDR3 protein gets just one entry, which takes the most common genes and DNA from the rows behind it. TCRdb's processing, not the authors' own work, is the source of the V and J calls. The table for this sample lists about 530,000 distinct CDR3 sequences; roughly a sixth of them were counted only once. The top ten clones comprise about 16% of the sample.

Compared with germline, V lacks 5 bases and J lacks 1 base; bases without a gene match: 2. CDR1 and CDR2 are read off the germline V gene as MNHNS and SASEGT. CDR3 length: 15 amino acids, cysteine to phenylalanine. Only the CDR3 portion is preserved as DNA: 45 bases, with reading frame beginning at the first base. What the study reported, not specific to this receptor: Most expanded thyroid clonotypes (frequency above 0.001) were also detected in blood, a finding suggesting that blood repertoires may reflect thyroid immune responses. In validation, the model predicted progression to ophthalmopathy with 55% to 71% sensitivity and about 73% specificity, a median of about 6.7 months before onset. Ophthalmopathy was separated from stable hyperthyroidism by a 13 V-J signature model, with 85% to 90% sensitivity and approximately 84% specificity obtained in cross-validation and 80%/75% obtained in testing. Sample size was not statistically predetermined, and investigators were not blinded to group allocation.

Material: blood. This clonotype was obtained from a woman aged 18-35 years with Graves' ophthalmopathy. The rearrangement joined TRBV6-1 to TRBJ2-2, with TRBD2 identical over 9 junction bases. The nucleotides read TGTGCCAGCAGTTTAGCGGGGGAGAACACCGGGGAGCTGTTTTTT. Translated, it gives CASSLAGENTGELFF.